This T cell receptor (beta chain) was identified during a study of CD8+ T cells in alopecia areata. Study background: By percentage of affected scalp area, the severity of treated patients was scored. Study-wide results and limits: There were also resident alphabeta T cells of normal skin sequenced in scalp samples. Higher clonality than in normal scalp was seen in lesional scalp, especially alopecia totalis/universalis.

Noted treatment: oral pan-JAK inhibitor, 5-10 mg twice daily. The authors extracted RNA and reverse transcribed it into cDNA as the sequencing template. Measured with immunoSEQ multiplex PCR; TCRdb has only the in-frame clones, and not every one. This table holds about 180,000 clones, around 51% found once. A single count supports this clone. Its antigen is unknown. The source was CD8+ T cells sorted from blood, collected at week 52, from a patient treated with tofacitinib. This sequence was found in a human donor with alopecia areata.

CDR3: CASSWETQYF. CDR3 in DNA: TGTGCCAGCAGTTGGGAGACCCAGTACTTC. This chain uses TRBV6-6 with TRBJ2-5; D is unresolved. This CDR3 has 10 residues. The ends were cut back, 4 bases at V and 5 bases at J, with 2 bases in the middle. Germline V gene data show CDR1 as MNHNY and CDR2 as SVGAGI (reference sequence).